What follows are 14 T cell receptor beta chains derived from one specimen sequenced in a study of technical replicates of blood from a handful of donors. Sequencing used immunoSEQ multiplex PCR; TCRdb keeps in-frame clones, though not all of them. Found here are about 74,000 clones, approximately 95% of them singletons; the top ten hold roughly 0.36%. Sequenced material: T cells isolated from PBMCs. These receptors were collected from a human donor in good health.

The rearrangement joins TRBV11-2 to TRBJ1-2; no reliable D call. CDR3 size: 14 residues. Trimming pared 1 base from V and 5 bases from J, leaving 11 bases between. Germline CDR1 and CDR2: SGHAT and FQNNGV. The CDR3 spells CASSLGRRGYGYTF. CDR3 DNA sequence: TGTGCCAGCAGCTTAGGTCGGAGAGGTTATGGCTACACCTTC.

The chain employs TRBV6-1 and TRBJ2-3, with D hard to call. CDR3 size: 15 residues. Germline V gives CDR1 MNHNS, CDR2 SASEGT. The ends were cut back, 7 bases at V and 0 bases at J, with 14 bases in the middle. The CDR3 DNA follows: TGTGCCAGCAAAACGGAGCCGATTAGCACAGATACGCAGTATTTT. Its translation is CASKTEPISTDTQYF.

The CDR3 is CASSLQHEQFF. CDR3 nucleotide sequence: TGCGCCAGCAGCTTACAGCATGAGCAGTTCTTC. The V gene is TRBV5-1, the J gene TRBJ2-1; no firm D call. CDR1 is SGHRS and CDR2 is YFSETQ in the germline V gene. The CDR3 is made up of 11 amino acids. V shed 2 bases and J shed 8 bases, with 5 bases lying between them.

The chain combines TRBV7-9 with TRBJ2-5; D is possibly TRBD1 (6 bases). V was pared by 5 bases and J by 5 bases, with 18 bases between. The CDR3 has 15 amino acids. Germline-derived CDR1 and CDR2 are SEHNR and FQNEAQ (reference sequence). The CDR3: CASSPRQVRWETQYF. The CDR3 bases are TGTGCCAGCAGCCCCCGACAGGTCCGTTGGGAGACCCAGTACTTC.

The J gene is TRBJ2-1, the V gene TRBV4-1; no clear D. CDR3 length: 13 amino acids. Germline CDR1 is MGHRA and CDR2 is YSYEKL. The germline V and J ends were trimmed by 4 bases and 6 bases, with 10 bases remaining between them. The CDR3 DNA is TGCGCCAGCAGCCTAGTAGTACCCAATGAGCAGTTCTTC. This codes for CASSLVVPNEQFF.

The rearrangement joins TRBV9 to TRBJ2-2, with 7 nucleotides matching TRBD1. The germline gives CDR1 SGDLS, CDR2 YYNGEE. V shed 4 bases, J shed 1 base, and the junction held 4 bases outside the gene matches. CDR3 length: 15 amino acids. CDR3 bases: TGTGCCAGCAGCTTCGGGACAGAGAACACCGGGGAGCTGTTTTTT. It specifies CASSFGTENTGELFF. Variable domain in full (rest from reference TRBV9 and TRBJ2-2): DSGVTQTPKHLITATGQRVTLRCSPRSGDLSVYWYQQSLDQGLQFLIQYYNGEERAKGNILERFSAQQFPDLHSELNLSSLELGDSALYFCASSFGTENTGELFFGEGSRLTVL.

This rearrangement joins TRBV10-3 to TRBJ1-2, with D perhaps TRBD1 (6 bases). The CDR3 runs 10 residues. Trimming took off 10 bases at V and 7 bases at J, with 10 bases between the two ends. Per germline, CDR1 ENHRY and CDR2 SYGVKD. CDR3 sequence reads: CATGVGGYTF. CDR3 nucleotides: TGTGCCACAGGGGTCGGTGGCTACACCTTC.

This chain joins TRBV9 and TRBJ2-2; 7 bases are shared with TRBD2. Germline V gives CDR1 SGDLS, CDR2 YYNGEE. This CDR3 has 17 residues. Trimming took 0 bases from V and 5 from J; bases not matched to a gene: 10. DNA for the CDR3: TGTGCCAGCAGCGTAGATTACGAGGGAGGGCCGACCGGGGAGCTGTTTTTT. Protein sequence: CASSVDYEGGPTGELFF.

The genes are TRBV28 and TRBJ2-4; TRBD1 might be the D (6 bases). CDR1 is MDHEN, CDR2 SYDVKM, per germline. The CDR3 has 16 amino acids. V was cut by 6 bases and J by 0 bases, with 15 bases left in between. The CDR3 protein is CASRKDRSQAKNIQYF. The CDR3 DNA is TGTGCCAGCAGAAAGGACAGATCTCAAGCCAAAAACATTCAGTACTTC.

The genes are TRBV5-4 and TRBJ2-7; 7 bases agree with TRBD2. The germline gives CDR1 SGHNT, CDR2 YYREEE (reference sequence). The CDR3 runs to 15 residues. V trimming: 0 bases; J trimming: 1 base; junction bases outside the gene matches: 4. CDR3 protein: CASSLETGGSYEQYF. The DNA for the CDR3 is TGTGCCAGCAGCTTGGAGACGGGAGGATCCTACGAGCAGTACTTC.

This clone has just one count. V gene TRBV27 combines with J gene TRBJ2-1; tentatively, D is TRBD1 (6 bases). CDR1 MNHEY and CDR2 SMNVEV come from the germline V gene (reference sequence). With 5 bases removed from V and 6 bases from J, the gap between germline ends came to 23 bases. The CDR3 loop spans 17 amino acids. CDR3 in amino acids: CASSRRSGVISINEQFF. In nucleotides, the CDR3 is TGTGCCAGCAGTCGTCGATCAGGGGTCATCTCCATCAATGAGCAGTTCTTC.

In its sample, this clone was seen once. This sequence joins TRBV28 and TRBJ1-5; D is possibly TRBD1 (5 bases). The germline V gene encodes CDR1 MDHEN and CDR2 SYDVKM. This CDR3 is 15 amino acids long. Between the trimmed V and J ends, which lost 4 bases and 6 bases, there was a span of 16 bases. CDR3 loop: CASSSTGSISQPQHF. CDR3 nucleotides: TGTGCCAGCAGTTCTACAGGAAGTATAAGTCAGCCCCAGCATTTT.

This clone was seen just once. The CDR3 DNA reads TGTGCCAGCAGCCCCCCACGGGGGGCCAAAAACATTCAGTACTTC. Its protein product is CASSPPRGAKNIQYF. This rearrangement joins TRBV7-9 to TRBJ2-4; D is possibly TRBD2 (6 bases). Germline V gives CDR1 SEHNR, CDR2 FQNEAQ (reference sequence). V was cut by 5 bases and J by 1 base, with 12 bases left in between. This CDR3 spans 15 amino acids.

The chain carries TRBV12-5 and TRBJ2-1; a weak D match, TRBD2 (5 bases). Germline V lookup: CDR1 LGHNT, CDR2 FRNRAP. The V and J ends lost 6 bases and 8 bases respectively, with 11 bases between them. The CDR3 length is 12 residues. The CDR3 is CASGLGIHEQFF. Written as DNA, the CDR3 is TGTGCTAGTGGACTAGGAATTCATGAGCAGTTCTTC.